A selection of T cell receptor beta chains follows, all from one sample in a study of shared clonotypes between healthy human individuals. Data came from immunoSEQ multiplex PCR; TCRdb stores just in-frame clones and leaves some out. The sample carries 2.5 million or so clones, around nine tenths recorded once. Sequencing was done on a sample of naive CD4+ T cells sorted from blood. The receptor source for this set is a man between 18 and 35 years old in good health. CDR3s include the opening cysteine and the closing phenylalanine or tryptophan. A D gene is named only where the DNA matches it firmly. Expanded clones are given a class, and other clones once, few, many or no size at all.

clone_size: NA; j_call: TRBJ2-5; v_call: TRBV7-7; d_call: TRBD2; cdr3_nt: TGTGCTAGCAGCCCAGGGACTAGCGGGGGGGGGACCCAGTACTTC; cdr3_aa: CASSPGTSGGGTQYF
clone_size: NA; j_call: TRBJ1-2; v_call: TRBV4-1; d_call: TRBD1; cdr3_nt: TGCGCCAGCAGCGCAGGGGACAGGAACAACTATGGCTACACCTTC; cdr3_aa: CASSAGDRNNYGYTF
clone_size: NA; j_call: TRBJ2-7; v_call: TRBV7-2; d_call: NA; cdr3_nt: TGTGCCAGCAGCTTACGACAGAGCTCCTACGAGCAGTACTTC; cdr3_aa: CASSLRQSSYEQYF
clone_size: NA; j_call: TRBJ2-1; v_call: TRBV30; d_call: TRBD1; cdr3_nt: TGTGCCTGGAGCCGAGGACAGGGGTTCGATGAGCAGTTCTTC; cdr3_aa: CAWSRGQGFDEQFF
clone_size: NA; j_call: TRBJ1-1; v_call: TRBV6-1; d_call: NA; cdr3_nt: TGTGCCAGCAAACTCTCTGAGGCATTGGACACTGAAGCTTTCTTT; cdr3_aa: CASKLSEALDTEAFF
clone_size: NA; j_call: TRBJ2-7; v_call: TRBV19; d_call: TRBD2; cdr3_nt: TGTGCCAGTAGGGAGGCGGGAGCTCCCTACGAGCAGTACTTC; cdr3_aa: CASREAGAPYEQYF
clone_size: NA; j_call: TRBJ1-3; v_call: TRBV18; d_call: TRBD1; cdr3_nt: TGTGCCAGCTCTCCGACAGGGGGTAAGCCGACTGGAAACACCATATATTTT; cdr3_aa: CASSPTGGKPTGNTIYF
clone_size: NA; j_call: TRBJ1-6; v_call: TRBV9; d_call: NA; cdr3_nt: TGTGCCAGCAGCGAACGAGGGTGGAATTCACCCCTCCACTTT; cdr3_aa: CASSERGWNSPLHF
clone_size: NA; j_call: TRBJ1-4; v_call: TRBV19; d_call: NA; cdr3_nt: TGTGCCAGTAGTACATTTACGGTGGTACATGAAAAACTGTTTTTT; cdr3_aa: CASSTFTVVHEKLFF
clone_size: NA; j_call: TRBJ2-2; v_call: TRBV7-6; d_call: NA; cdr3_nt: TGTGCCAGCAGCTTCCAATTCACCGGGGAGCTGTTTTTT; cdr3_aa: CASSFQFTGELFF
clone_size: NA; j_call: TRBJ1-1; v_call: TRBV30; d_call: NA; cdr3_nt: TGTGCCTGGAGTAAGGGACGAGGCACCGGGTCTGAAGCTTTCTTT; cdr3_aa: CAWSKGRGTGSEAFF
clone_size: few; j_call: TRBJ1-2; v_call: TRBV19; d_call: NA; cdr3_nt: TGTGCCAGTAGGTCTTTAGGAGAGAACTATGGCTACACCTTC; cdr3_aa: CASRSLGENYGYTF